These 23 T cell receptor beta chains came from one sample sequenced in a study of T cell responses to AZD1222 COVID-19 vaccine. This table comes from immunoSEQ multiplex PCR, and its TCRdb copy is limited to in-frame clones, with some not included. Seen here are under 70,000 clones, 79% observed once, and the top ten hold over 20%. The material sequenced was peripheral blood, taken on day 0 of MenACWY control vaccination. These receptors came from an adult in good health.

The chain combines TRBV30 with TRBJ1-6; D uncertain. Per germline, CDR1 GTSNPN and CDR2 SVGIG (reference sequence). The ends were cut back, 4 bases at V and 7 bases at J, with 17 bases in the middle. The CDR3 is made up of 15 amino acids. For the CDR3, the DNA is TGTGCCTGGACAGCTGACCGGGCCATAAATTCACCCCTCCACTTT. This sequence encodes CAWTADRAINSPLHF.

The V and J genes are TRBV13 and TRBJ2-1, with TRBD2 matching 10 bases. V was pared by 1 base and J by 1 base, with 10 bases of the junction left unmatched. The CDR3 has 19 residues. Germline V gives CDR1 PRHDT, CDR2 FYEKMQ (reference sequence). The CDR3 DNA sequence: TGTGCCAGCAGCTTAGCGGTAACTAGCGGGACCCGATCCTACAATGAGCAGTTCTTC. This codes for CASSLAVTSGTRSYNEQFF.

This chain links TRBV7-2 with TRBJ1-5, with D possibly TRBD1 on 5 matching bases. Per the germline V gene, CDR1 is SGHTA and CDR2 is FQGNSA. Trimming shortened V by 5 bases and J by 7 bases, and 9 bases separated the two germline ends. The CDR3 is made up of 12 amino acids. The CDR3 is CASSLGGQPQHF. CDR3 bases: TGTGCCAGCAGCCTCGGGGGACAGCCCCAGCATTTT. The variable domain in full, completed from reference TRBV7-2 and TRBJ1-5, reads GAGVSQSPSNKVTEKGKDVELRCDPISGHTALYWYRQSLGQGLEFLIYFQGNSAPDKSGLPSDRFSAERTGGSVSTLTIQRTQQEDSAVYLCASSLGGQPQHFGDGTRLSIL.

This sequence joins TRBV6-5 and TRBJ1-2; tentative D call: TRBD1 (6 bases). The CDR3 is 14 amino acids. Germline-derived CDR1 and CDR2 are MNHEY and SVGAGI. Trimming removed 6 bases at V and 1 base at J, with 12 bases between. The CDR3 region is CASRRTAHNYGYTF. The CDR3 coding sequence is TGTGCCAGCAGACGGACAGCTCATAACTATGGCTACACCTTC.

The genes are TRBV6-5 and TRBJ1-3; D remains unclear. The CDR3 is made up of 13 amino acids. Per the germline V gene, CDR1 is MNHEY and CDR2 is SVGAGI. V dropped 5 bases and J dropped 0 bases, with 5 bases sitting between them. The CDR3 DNA is TGTGCCAGCAGTCAGCTCTCTGGAAACACCATATATTTT. It encodes CASSQLSGNTIYF.

This chain joins TRBV27 and TRBJ1-5; D not certain. Per germline, CDR1 MNHEY and CDR2 SMNVEV (reference sequence). V dropped 8 bases and J dropped 4 bases, with 6 bases sitting between them. The CDR3 totals 11 residues. DNA for the CDR3: TGTGCCAGCGGCATTAATCAGCCCCAGCATTTT. Translated: CASGINQPQHF.

This clone has only a few counts. The chain recombines TRBV19 with TRBJ1-1; 7 bases are a match to TRBD1. V trimming: 3 bases; J trimming: 5 bases; junction bases outside the gene matches: 3. Germline V gene lookup returns CDR1 LNHDA and CDR2 SQIVND (reference sequence). The CDR3 covers 13 residues. This CDR3 is CASSMDRRTEAFF. In DNA form, the CDR3 reads TGTGCCAGTAGTATGGACAGGAGGACTGAAGCTTTCTTT. Full variable domain (outside the CDR3, taken from reference TRBV19 and TRBJ1-1): DGGITQSPKYLFRKEGQNVTLSCEQNLNHDAMYWYRQDPGQGLRLIYYSQIVNDFQKGDIAEGYSVSREKKESFPLTVTSAQKNPTAFYLCASSMDRRTEAFFGQGTRLTVV.

This clone was detected only a few times. V and J are TRBV6-2 or TRBV6-3 and TRBJ1-6, with 9 bases identical to TRBD1. The CDR3 is made up of 15 amino acids. Germline CDR1 MNHEY, CDR2 SVGEGT. V lost 2 bases, J lost 9 bases, and 5 bases stayed unmatched. In DNA form, the CDR3 reads TGTGCCAGCAGTTACCCGGGACAGGGAGGTTCACCCCTCCACTTT. It codes for CASSYPGQGGSPLHF.

The rearrangement joins TRBV20-1 to TRBJ1-2, with D uncertain. This CDR3 is built from 11 residues. Trimming cost V 4 bases and J 5 bases, with 8 bases left between them. From germline, CDR1 is DFQATT and CDR2 SNEGSKA (reference sequence). The CDR3 protein is CSAISGYGYTF. The CDR3 nucleotides are TGCAGTGCTATTAGCGGGTATGGCTACACCTTC.

The chain uses TRBV9 and TRBJ1-1; D ambiguous. Trimming removed 2 bases at V and 1 base at J, with 6 bases between. CDR1 SGDLS and CDR2 YYNGEE come from the germline V gene. This CDR3 is 13 amino acids long. The CDR3 DNA follows: TGTGCCAGCAGCGTTAGCTCGAACACTGAAGCTTTCTTT. It codes for CASSVSSNTEAFF. Variable domain in full (rest from reference TRBV9 and TRBJ1-1): DSGVTQTPKHLITATGQRVTLRCSPRSGDLSVYWYQQSLDQGLQFLIQYYNGEERAKGNILERFSAQQFPDLHSELNLSSLELGDSALYFCASSVSSNTEAFFGQGTRLTVV.

V usage is TRBV7-9 and J usage is TRBJ1-2; D unresolved. Germline assignment: CDR1 SEHNR and CDR2 FQNEAQ (reference sequence). The CDR3 has 13 residues. V dropped 5 bases and J dropped 3 bases, with 10 bases sitting between them. The CDR3 region has the DNA TGTGCCAGCAGCCCGGACGGCTACTATGGCTACACCTTC. Amino acid sequence: CASSPDGYYGYTF.

The CDR3: CASSADGVVDSPLHF. The CDR3 region has the DNA TGTGCCAGCAGCGCCGACGGGGTAGTGGATTCACCCCTCCACTTT. The gene calls are TRBV9 and TRBJ1-6; D gene unclear. This CDR3 has 15 amino acids. Trimming removed 3 bases from V and 8 bases from J, with 15 bases in between. Germline CDR1 reads SGDLS; CDR2 reads YYNGEE.

The V and J genes are TRBV14 and TRBJ2-7, with no clear D. CDR3 size: 14 residues. V lost 0 bases and J 2 bases, leaving 8 bases between the germline ends. The germline V gene has CDR1 SGHDN and CDR2 FVKESK. CDR3 sequence reads: CASSQDRQAYEQYF. The CDR3 bases are TGTGCCAGCAGCCAAGATCGTCAGGCCTACGAGCAGTACTTC.

The chain joins TRBV14 to TRBJ2-3; D unresolved. The CDR3 has 12 residues. Germline CDR1 reads SGHDN; CDR2 reads FVKESK. The V and J ends lost 4 bases and 2 bases respectively, with 4 bases between them. CDR3 sequence reads: CASSRFTDTQYF. In DNA form, the CDR3 reads TGTGCCAGCAGCCGCTTCACAGATACGCAGTATTTT.

This clone occurred once. The rearrangement uses TRBV4-1 and TRBJ2-2; possibly TRBD1 or TRBD2 for D (6 bases each). Trimming took off 6 bases at V and 4 bases at J, with 12 bases between the two ends. CDR1 and CDR2 (germline): MGHRA, YSYEKL. The CDR3 totals 14 residues. The DNA for the CDR3 is TGCGCCAGCAGAAGGGGGGCTGGCACCGGGGAGCTGTTTTTT. It yields the protein CASRRGAGTGELFF.

In its sample, this clone was seen a few times. This chain connects TRBV6-6 to TRBJ1-5; a weak D match, TRBD1 (5 bases). The germline V gene has CDR1 MNHNY and CDR2 SVGAGI (reference sequence). Trimming stripped 0 bases from V and 6 bases from J, with 15 bases between. The CDR3 extends over 16 amino acids. The CDR3 DNA is TGTGCCAGCAGTTACTCGTTGGGGGTCCCTGGTCAGCCCCAGCATTTT. It specifies CASSYSLGVPGQPQHF.

The chain joins TRBV5-4 to TRBJ2-7; possible D gene TRBD1, 5 bases. This CDR3 spans 13 amino acids. The germline V gene encodes CDR1 SGHNT and CDR2 YYREEE (reference sequence). V lost 1 base and J 7 bases, leaving 12 bases between the germline ends. The CDR3 DNA reads as TGTGCCAGCAGCTTGAGGGGCTTGAGGGAGCAGTACTTC. Translation: CASSLRGLREQYF.

The chain uses TRBV4-3 and TRBJ1-2; D is ambiguous. The V end was cut by 4 bases, the J end by 1 base, with 19 bases between. Germline CDR1 reads LGHNA; CDR2 reads YSLEER. The CDR3 totals 17 residues. In nucleotides, the CDR3 is TGCGCCAGCAGCCTTCATAAAGCGGGAAGAGATAACTATGGCTACACCTTC. Translation gives CASSLHKAGRDNYGYTF.

This chain uses TRBV30 with TRBJ1-4; TRBD1 matches at 7 bases. With V trimmed by 2 bases and J by 5 bases, 14 bases remained unmatched. The germline V gene encodes CDR1 GTSNPN and CDR2 SVGIG (reference sequence). This CDR3 is built from 17 residues. The CDR3 nucleotides are TGTGCCTGGAGTCTCAAACCGAACAGGGGCTTAAATGAAAAACTGTTTTTT. It encodes CAWSLKPNRGLNEKLFF.

The chain has TRBV19 and TRBJ2-1, with D hard to call. The length of the CDR3 is 15 residues. V lost 2 bases, J lost 2 bases, and 10 bases lay in between. Germline values: CDR1 LNHDA, CDR2 SQIVND (reference sequence). In nucleotides, the CDR3 is TGTGCCAGTAGTATACCGGGCCAACCCTACAATGAGCAGTTCTTC. Its protein is CASSIPGQPYNEQFF.

The V and J genes are TRBV6-6 and TRBJ1-1, with D possibly matching TRBD1 (5 bases). Per the germline V gene, CDR1 is MNHNY and CDR2 is SVGAGI (reference sequence). Between the trimmed V and J ends, which lost 5 bases and 1 base, there was a span of 20 bases. This CDR3 has 17 residues. The CDR3 bases are TGTGCCAGCAGTCCCTCGACAGTAAACGGAGGGAACACTGAAGCTTTCTTT. Its translation is CASSPSTVNGGNTEAFF.

J is TRBJ1-2 and V is TRBV4-1, with a tentative D call TRBD1 (6 bases). From germline, CDR1 is MGHRA and CDR2 YSYEKL. This CDR3 spans 17 amino acids. Trimming removed 0 bases at V and 13 bases at J, with 27 bases between. CDR3 residues: CASSQEKKNRANPHCTF. CDR3 coding DNA: TGCGCCAGCAGCCAAGAAAAGAAGAACAGGGCGAACCCCCACTGCACCTTC.

The chain carries TRBV12-3 or TRBV12-4 and TRBJ2-7, with D possibly TRBD1 on 6 matching bases. This CDR3 contains 12 residues. The V gene lost 5 bases and the J gene lost 7 bases, with 12 bases spanning the gap. The CDR3, as DNA: TGTGCCAGCAGTCCAGGGGTCCGGGAGCAGTACTTC. Protein sequence: CASSPGVREQYF.